The 21 T cell receptor beta chains presented below share a single source sample, sequenced in a study of a mutant IDH1 vaccine in newly diagnosed glioma. Which antigens these TCRs recognize remains unknown. Time point of the sample: week 23, last vaccination. The investigators gave 300 ug of mutant IDH1 20-mer peptide in each vaccine dose, together with topical imiquimod. Libraries were prepared by immunoSEQ multiplex PCR; TCRdb keeps only in-frame clonotypes and omits some of them. The top ten clones hold approximately 2.3% of a sample with approximately 81,000 clones, over 75% of them seen once. This specimen consisted of PBMCs, obtained from a glioma patient whose treatment included an IDH1 peptide vaccine. The source is a man aged 25 to 40 with glioma. Some clones in this sample may be carry-over from other donors' samples.

This chain joins TRBV27 and TRBJ1-6, with a tentative D call TRBD1 (5 bases). From germline, CDR1 is MNHEY and CDR2 SMNVEV (reference sequence). This CDR3 has 16 residues. V gave up 6 bases and J gave up 5 bases, with 17 bases separating them. CDR3 loop: CASSSGPGADNSPLHF. The CDR3 region has the DNA TGTGCCAGCAGCTCTGGTCCTGGGGCTGATAATTCACCCCTCCACTTT.

The chain is built from TRBV7-2 and TRBJ1-2; possibly TRBD1 for D (6 bases). This CDR3 comprises 13 residues. Germline values: CDR1 SGHTA, CDR2 FQGNSA. V lost 4 bases and J 1 base, leaving 7 bases between the germline ends. The CDR3, as DNA: TGTGCCAGCAGCTCGGACAGTAACTATGGCTACACCTTC. As protein: CASSSDSNYGYTF. Complete variable domain (other parts from reference TRBV7-2 and TRBJ1-2): GAGVSQSPSNKVTEKGKDVELRCDPISGHTALYWYRQSLGQGLEFLIYFQGNSAPDKSGLPSDRFSAERTGGSVSTLTIQRTQQEDSAVYLCASSSDSNYGYTFGSGTRLTVV.

This chain links TRBV12-5 with TRBJ1-6; tentatively, D is TRBD1 (5 bases). The germline CDR1 and CDR2 sequences are LGHNT and FRNRAP. This CDR3 contains 15 residues. V dropped 10 bases and J dropped 2 bases, with 15 bases sitting between them. The CDR3 DNA sequence: TGTGCTATCACCCACAGGTTGGCCTATAATTCACCCCTCCACTTT. This translates into CAITHRLAYNSPLHF.

The chain carries TRBV7-9 and TRBJ1-5, with D unclear. The CDR3 has 16 residues. Germline CDR1 SEHNR, CDR2 FQNEAQ (reference sequence). The V and J ends lost 1 base and 0 bases respectively, with 10 bases between them. The CDR3 reads CASSLGGSGSNQPQHF. The CDR3 DNA follows: TGTGCCAGCAGCTTAGGAGGGTCAGGTAGCAATCAGCCCCAGCATTTT.

The chain carries TRBV6-1 and TRBJ1-5; D is possibly TRBD1 (6 bases). Germline loops: CDR1 MNHNS, CDR2 SASEGT. This CDR3 contains 17 residues. Deletions cut 2 bases from V and 1 base from J, with 15 bases between. The CDR3 region is CASSERETGLSNQPQHF. CDR3 DNA: TGTGCCAGCAGTGAAAGGGAGACAGGTTTAAGCAATCAGCCCCAGCATTTT.

As DNA, the CDR3 is TGTGCCAGCACCACGACGAGCGGGATGGCGTACGAGCAGTACTTC. This gives the protein CASTTTSGMAYEQYF. V and J are TRBV13 and TRBJ2-7, with TRBD2 identical over 7 bases. Losses at the gene ends were 7 bases for V and 4 bases for J; bases not matched to a gene: 13. Per the germline V gene, CDR1 is PRHDT and CDR2 is FYEKMQ (reference sequence). There are 15 residues in the CDR3.

The rearrangement links TRBV7-9 to TRBJ1-4, with D perhaps matching TRBD1 (5 bases). The CDR3 consists of 17 residues. The V end lost 2 bases, the J end lost 6 bases, and 19 bases lay between the germline ends. Germline values: CDR1 SEHNR, CDR2 FQNEAQ (reference sequence). CDR3 sequence: CASSLISSGDGYEKLFF. The CDR3 bases are TGTGCCAGCAGCTTAATCAGCTCGGGGGATGGGTATGAAAAACTGTTTTTT.

This clone was seen only once. The V call is TRBV6-5, the J call TRBJ2-1, with D perhaps matching TRBD1 (6 bases). The CDR3 consists of 15 residues. V shed 7 bases and J shed 0 bases, with 13 bases lying between them. Per the germline V gene, CDR1 is MNHEY and CDR2 is SVGAGI. CDR3 nucleotide sequence: TGTGCCAGCAACATGGACAGCACCTCCTACAATGAGCAGTTCTTC. Amino acids: CASNMDSTSYNEQFF.

In its sample, this clone was seen a few times. Other DNA sequences in the same sample also yield this CDR3. V gene TRBV18 combines with J gene TRBJ1-1; D ambiguous. The CDR3 is 13 residues long. Trimming pared 3 bases from V and 1 base from J, leaving 6 bases between. The germline V gene has CDR1 KGHSH and CDR2 LQKENI. CDR3 loop: CASSPGRNTEAFF. For the CDR3, the DNA is TGTGCCAGCTCACCCGGACGGAACACTGAAGCTTTCTTT.

This rearrangement joins TRBV7-2 to TRBJ2-3; 10 bases map to TRBD2. Germline CDR1 reads SGHTA; CDR2 reads FQGNSA. Unmatched junction bases numbered 8, after V lost 6 bases and J lost 5 bases. This CDR3 contains 15 residues. CDR3 sequence reads: CASRASGGAGDTQYF. CDR3 in DNA: TGTGCCAGCAGGGCCAGCGGGGGGGCAGGAGATACGCAGTATTTT.

Only a few counts were recorded for this clone. This chain joins TRBV7-3 and TRBJ2-4; tentatively, D is TRBD1 (5 bases). V lost 0 bases to trimming and J lost 7 bases, with 10 bases between them. The CDR3 is 14 amino acids. Germline-derived CDR1 and CDR2 are SGHTA and FQGTGA. Here the CDR3 DNA reads TGTGCCAGCAGCTTAACTGGCTCAGGGAACATTCAGTACTTC. Its protein is CASSLTGSGNIQYF.

In its sample, this clone was seen a few times. V usage is TRBV19 and J usage is TRBJ1-1; D possibly corresponds to TRBD1 (6 bases). This CDR3 is 15 amino acids long. CDR1 LNHDA and CDR2 SQIVND come from the germline V gene (reference sequence). The germline V and J ends were trimmed by 5 bases and 0 bases, with 13 bases remaining between them. The CDR3 DNA reads as TGTGCCAGTAGTTTGCCCAGGGGACTGAACACTGAAGCTTTCTTT. Encoded protein: CASSLPRGLNTEAFF.

This clone was recorded once. The chain combines TRBV18 with TRBJ2-4; the match to TRBD1 covers 9 bases. V was pared by 3 bases and J by 1 base, with 1 base of the junction left unmatched. The CDR3 is 15 residues long. Per germline, CDR1 KGHSH and CDR2 LQKENI. In DNA, the CDR3 is TGTGCCAGCTCACCGGACAGGGGCGCCAAAAACATTCAGTACTTC. It translates to CASSPDRGAKNIQYF.

This sequence joins TRBV7-8 and TRBJ1-2; 8 positions match TRBD1. Unmatched junction bases numbered 13, after V lost 5 bases and J lost 8 bases. Germline CDR1 and CDR2: SGHVS and FQNEAQ. This CDR3 comprises 15 residues. The CDR3 spells CASSRARQGPFGYTF. DNA of the CDR3: TGTGCCAGCAGCCGAGCACGACAGGGGCCTTTCGGCTACACCTTC.

This sequence joins TRBV15 and TRBJ1-2; a weak D match, TRBD1 (5 bases). Trimming removed 3 bases from V and 5 bases from J, with 19 bases in between. The CDR3 totals 16 residues. Germline V gene sequence: CDR1 LNHNV, CDR2 YYDKDF (reference sequence). In DNA form, the CDR3 reads TGTGCCACCAGCAGGATGGGGGGACTGAAGACTTATGGCTACACCTTC. Translation gives CATSRMGGLKTYGYTF. The entire variable domain, with the rest obtained from reference TRBV15 and TRBJ1-2, is as follows: DAMVIQNPRYQVTQFGKPVTLSCSQTLNHNVMYWYQQKSSQAPKLLFHYYDKDFNNEADTPDNFQSRRPNTSFCFLDIRSPGLGDTAMYLCATSRMGGLKTYGYTFGSGTRLTVV.

The chain uses TRBV20-1 and TRBJ1-3, with D possibly matching TRBD1 (6 bases). Trimming took off 5 bases at V and 4 bases at J, with 6 bases between the two ends. The CDR3 consists of 11 residues. The V gene's germline CDR1 is DFQATT and CDR2 SNEGSKA (reference sequence). The CDR3: CSAQGGNTIYF. The CDR3 DNA reads TGCAGTGCTCAGGGGGGAAACACCATATATTTT.

V gene TRBV2 combines with J gene TRBJ2-1; no definite D call. Per the germline V gene, CDR1 is SNHLY and CDR2 is FYNNEI. The CDR3 has 13 residues. The V gene lost 7 bases and the J gene lost 4 bases, with 11 bases spanning the gap. The CDR3 protein is CASILSAYNEQFF. DNA for the CDR3: TGTGCCAGCATCCTCTCGGCTTACAATGAGCAGTTCTTC.

This clone was seen a few times. V is TRBV30 and J is TRBJ1-5; tentative D call: TRBD1 (6 bases). Trimming took off 0 bases at V and 4 bases at J, with 10 bases between the two ends. CDR1 is GTSNPN, CDR2 SVGIG, per germline (reference sequence). CDR3 length equals 14 residues. This CDR3 is CAWSVGTYNQPQHF. The CDR3, as DNA: TGTGCCTGGAGTGTAGGGACATATAATCAGCCCCAGCATTTT.

CDR3 in DNA: TGTGCCAGCAGTTTATCGAGGCGGGATACGCAGTATTTT. Amino acids: CASSLSRRDTQYF. The rearrangement joins TRBV27 to TRBJ2-3, with D hard to call. Germline V gene sequence: CDR1 MNHEY, CDR2 SMNVEV (reference sequence). This CDR3 contains 13 residues. The V end lost 0 bases, the J end lost 6 bases, and 7 bases lay between the germline ends.

The rearrangement uses TRBV7-9 and TRBJ2-1; D is uncertain. The CDR3 is 16 amino acids. Trimming stripped 5 bases from V and 0 bases from J, with 14 bases between. Germline values: CDR1 SEHNR, CDR2 FQNEAQ (reference sequence). In DNA form, the CDR3 reads TGTGCCAGCAGCCCCGCGGAATCGTTCTCCTACAATGAGCAGTTCTTC. Residues: CASSPAESFSYNEQFF.

A few counts support this clone. The rearrangement links TRBV13 to TRBJ1-1, with D perhaps matching TRBD1 (5 bases). Trimming pared 2 bases from V and 3 bases from J, leaving 7 bases between. The germline V gene encodes CDR1 PRHDT and CDR2 FYEKMQ (reference sequence). This CDR3 has 13 residues. The CDR3 sequence is CASSLPGHTEAFF. The CDR3 nucleotides are TGTGCCAGCAGCTTACCGGGACACACTGAAGCTTTCTTT.